Sequencing of this T cell receptor (beta chain) was carried out in a study of shared clonotypes between healthy human individuals. The authors sequenced unsorted PBMC DNA on ten immunoSEQ deep assay plates. Authors' methods: Owing to the provision of junction-only sequences devoid of quality scores by immunoSEQ, filtering differed. TCRdb's table, derived via immunoSEQ multiplex PCR, lists solely in-frame clones and lacks some. V and J calls and clone size come straight from that table; D and trimming were deduced from the DNA. In the table there are around 500,000 clones, approximately 80% of which are singletons. The V end lost 1 base, the J end lost 3 bases, and 14 bases lay between the germline ends. Germline V CDR1 and CDR2: SGHTA, FQGNSA. This CDR3 has 16 residues. This clone was detected only a few times. Its antigen remains unidentified. Findings and caveats of the study: Limitation of the genetic and exposure-history diversity represented came from the few donors.

Unsorted samples used about 90 million PBMCs for genomic DNA. Sequenced: PBMCs. The chain couples TRBV7-2 to TRBJ2-3; D is undetermined. The origin of this receptor is a woman in her forties in good health. Some clones in this sample may be carry-over from other donors' samples. This CDR3 reads CASSLEPYRVTDTQYF. The CDR3 DNA is TGTGCCAGCAGCTTAGAACCCTACCGGGTAACAGATACGCAGTATTTT.